These 26 T cell receptor beta chains were all obtained from the same sample, sequenced in a study of Ad26.COV2.S vaccination and SARS-CoV-2 variants. Treatment denoted: around 19 received Ad26.COV2.S at low or high dose, single or two shots; roughly 5 received placebo; per-sample allocation not given. Samples analyzed were those drawn on day 63 after the first vaccine or placebo injection. Method: immunoSEQ multiplex PCR; TCRdb's copy keeps in-frame clones and lacks some. The data contain hundreds of thousands of clones, around nine tenths of them singletons. The sequencing here drew on peripheral blood, taken in a trial of Ad26.COV2.S vaccine versus placebo. These receptors all stem from a person between 18 and 65 years old who received the Ad26.COV2.S COVID-19 vaccine or a placebo.

The chain links TRBV19 to TRBJ2-2; 8 bases map to TRBD1. The J segment lost 0 bases and the V segment lost 4 bases, leaving 4 bases of the junction unmatched. CDR3 length: 16 residues. Germline CDR1 and CDR2: LNHDA and SQIVND (reference sequence). CDR3 residues: CASSRPGQANTGELFF. The DNA for the CDR3 is TGTGCCAGTAGTAGGCCGGGACAGGCGAACACCGGGGAGCTGTTTTTT. Combining the CDR3 with reference TRBV19 and TRBJ2-2 gives the whole variable domain DGGITQSPKYLFRKEGQNVTLSCEQNLNHDAMYWYRQDPGQGLRLIYYSQIVNDFQKGDIAEGYSVSREKKESFPLTVTSAQKNPTAFYLCASSRPGQANTGELFFGEGSRLTVL.

In this sample, this clone turned up once. The genes are TRBV4-2 and TRBJ2-3; D is possibly TRBD2 (5 bases). V dropped 4 bases and J dropped 7 bases, with 9 bases sitting between them. Germline loops: CDR1 LGHNA, CDR2 YNFKEQ. There are 12 residues in the CDR3. The CDR3: CASSLTGNTQYF. The DNA for the CDR3 is TGTGCCAGCAGCCTGACGGGGAATACGCAGTATTTT.

The J gene is TRBJ2-3, the V gene TRBV18; 12 bases match TRBD2. Germline CDR1 reads KGHSH; CDR2 reads LQKENI. The trim removed 6 bases at V and 0 bases at J, leaving 4 bases unmatched. The CDR3 extends over 16 amino acids. The CDR3 here is CASSRTSGESTDTQYF. For the CDR3, the DNA is TGTGCCAGCTCGCGGACTAGCGGGGAAAGCACAGATACGCAGTATTTT.

The chain is built from TRBV3-1 (or the pseudogene TRBV3-2) and TRBJ1-6; no clear D gene. The V end was cut by 2 bases, the J end by 1 base, with 24 bases between. In germline, CDR1 is LGHDT, CDR2 YNNKEL (reference sequence). The CDR3 has 21 amino acids. This chain's CDR3 is CASSQFQRDTGSWSYNSPLHF. As DNA, the CDR3 is TGTGCCAGCAGCCAATTTCAGAGGGATACCGGGAGTTGGTCCTATAATTCACCCCTCCACTTT.

This rearrangement joins TRBV7-9 to TRBJ2-1; TRBD2 aligns across 12 bases. Germline CDR1 SEHNR, CDR2 FQNEAQ (reference sequence). Trimming at V came to 5 bases and at J to 7 bases, leaving 12 bases not matched to a gene. The CDR3 extends over 17 amino acids. The CDR3 bases are TGTGCCAGCAGCCCCACCTCGACTAGCGGGAGCGCAAATGAGCAGTTCTTC. Its protein product is CASSPTSTSGSANEQFF.

The chain carries TRBV6-6 and TRBJ1-1, with D possibly being TRBD1 (5 bases). Germline values: CDR1 MNHNY, CDR2 SVGAGI (reference sequence). The CDR3 has 12 residues. Trimming cost V 6 bases and J 6 bases, with 11 bases left between them. The CDR3 protein is CASRGREAEAFF. The CDR3 bases are TGTGCCAGCAGGGGGCGTGAAGCTGAAGCTTTCTTT.

V is TRBV7-9 and J is TRBJ1-6; weak D call: TRBD1 (6 bases). CDR1 is SEHNR, CDR2 FQNEAQ, per germline (reference sequence). The CDR3 length is 15 residues. V shed 6 bases and J shed 6 bases, with 15 bases lying between them. DNA for the CDR3: TGTGCCAGCAGGAGGGGGACCGAAGGTAATTCACCCCTCCACTTT. This gives the protein CASRRGTEGNSPLHF.

The chain joins TRBV5-4 to TRBJ2-2; TRBD2 agrees at 8 bases. The CDR3 is made up of 16 amino acids. Germline values: CDR1 SGHNT, CDR2 YYREEE (reference sequence). The trim removed 0 bases at V and 1 base at J, leaving 2 bases unmatched. The CDR3 loop reads CASSLDSGGNTGELFF. The CDR3 nucleotides are TGTGCCAGCAGCTTGGACAGCGGGGGGAACACCGGGGAGCTGTTTTTT.

The rearrangement links TRBV19 to TRBJ1-6, with D unresolved. CDR3 length: 15 amino acids. Per the germline V gene, CDR1 is LNHDA and CDR2 is SQIVND (reference sequence). V was pared by 2 bases and J by 5 bases, with 10 bases between. The CDR3 protein is CASSIRETDNSPLHF. CDR3 bases: TGTGCCAGTAGTATACGTGAGACGGATAATTCACCCCTCCACTTT.

V usage is TRBV3-1 (or the pseudogene TRBV3-2) and J usage is TRBJ2-3; 7 positions match TRBD2. This CDR3 is 17 amino acids long. Germline assignment: CDR1 LGHDT and CDR2 YNNKEL (reference sequence). The junction had 12 bases not matched to a gene; V was cut back by 1 base and J by 5 bases. The CDR3 loop reads CASSQGLVGGLLDTQYF. The CDR3 nucleotides read TGTGCCAGCAGCCAAGGTCTGGTGGGAGGGCTTCTAGATACGCAGTATTTT.

V is TRBV5-5 and J is TRBJ2-3; 9 bases map to TRBD1. This CDR3 contains 18 residues. With 4 bases clipped from V and 1 base from J, the junction kept 13 bases outside the gene matches. Germline CDR1 reads SGHKS; CDR2 reads YYEKEE (reference sequence). In DNA, the CDR3 is TGTGCCAGCAGCCGAACAGGGGGCTCTCTATTTGGCACAGATACGCAGTATTTT. Translating gives CASSRTGGSLFGTDTQYF.

The CDR3: CASSLSRGQGLDTQYF. CDR3 DNA: TGTGCCAGCAGTTTATCGAGGGGACAGGGGCTGGATACGCAGTATTTT. The gene calls are TRBV27 and TRBJ2-3, with 10 bases aligning to TRBD1. Germline assignment: CDR1 MNHEY and CDR2 SMNVEV (reference sequence). The V gene end was trimmed by 0 bases and the J gene end by 6 bases; junction bases not matched to a gene: 6. This CDR3 contains 16 residues.

This chain links TRBV7-9 with TRBJ2-4; 7 nucleotides agree with TRBD1. Losses at the gene ends were 2 bases for V and 6 bases for J; bases not matched to a gene: 4. The CDR3 is 14 amino acids. Germline V CDR1 and CDR2: SEHNR, FQNEAQ (reference sequence). The CDR3 DNA is TGTGCCAGCAGCTTAACAGGGGATTCAAACATTCAGTACTTC. Translation: CASSLTGDSNIQYF.

The chain combines TRBV12-3 or TRBV12-4 with TRBJ1-1; D call uncertain. The CDR3 is made up of 13 amino acids. The V end lost 3 bases, the J end lost 4 bases, and 9 bases lay between the germline ends. CDR3 in amino acids: CASSLFDSTEAFF. The CDR3, as DNA: TGTGCCAGCAGTTTGTTCGATTCCACTGAAGCTTTCTTT.

The rearrangement links TRBV27 to TRBJ1-5; D is unclear. With 5 bases removed from V and 3 bases from J, the gap between germline ends came to 8 bases. The germline gives CDR1 MNHEY, CDR2 SMNVEV (reference sequence). This CDR3 spans 13 amino acids. As DNA, the CDR3 is TGTGCCAGCAGTCCCAAGCTCAATCAGCCCCAGCATTTT. This codes for CASSPKLNQPQHF.

The chain is built from TRBV7-9 and TRBJ2-3, with D tentatively TRBD2 (5 bases). Germline V gives CDR1 SEHNR, CDR2 FQNEAQ (reference sequence). V lost 2 bases and J lost 4, with 10 bases in between. This CDR3 is built from 14 residues. The CDR3 is CASSLPGESDTQYF. CDR3 nucleotides: TGTGCCAGCAGCTTACCCGGGGAGTCAGATACGCAGTATTTT.

The V gene is TRBV5-1, the J gene TRBJ2-3; no firm D call. CDR3 size: 12 residues. Per the germline V gene, CDR1 is SGHRS and CDR2 is YFSETQ. V was clipped by 3 bases and J by 5 bases, with 7 bases between them. The CDR3 loop reads CASSSDKDTQYF. DNA of the CDR3: TGCGCCAGCAGCTCCGACAAAGATACGCAGTATTTT.

The CDR3 reads CASSQDKRDVWDRSYNEQFF. Here the CDR3 DNA reads TGCGCCAGCAGCCAAGATAAGAGGGACGTATGGGACCGATCCTACAATGAGCAGTTCTTC. The genes are TRBV4-1 and TRBJ2-1; tentatively, D is TRBD1 or TRBD2 (5 bases each). The CDR3 spans 20 residues. Germline-derived CDR1 and CDR2 are MGHRA and YSYEKL. V gave up 0 bases and J gave up 1 base, with 22 bases separating them.

The V call is TRBV2, the J call TRBJ2-5, with D perhaps TRBD2 (6 bases). CDR3 length equals 14 residues. V was pared by 5 bases and J by 0 bases, with 10 bases between. Germline CDR1 reads SNHLY; CDR2 reads FYNNEI. CDR3 in amino acids: CASSLTRHQETQYF. DNA for the CDR3: TGTGCCAGCAGTCTGACTAGGCACCAAGAGACCCAGTACTTC. Full variable domain (rest looked up from reference TRBV2 and TRBJ2-5): EPEVTQTPSHQVTQMGQEVILRCVPISNHLYFYWYRQILGQKVEFLVSFYNNEISEKSEIFDDQFSVERPDGSNFTLKIRSTKLEDSAMYFCASSLTRHQETQYFGPGTRLLVL.

The chain combines TRBV5-1 with TRBJ1-4, with 7 bases lining up with TRBD1. This CDR3 spans 15 amino acids. The germline CDR1 and CDR2 sequences are SGHRS and YFSETQ. The ends lost 4 bases at V and 3 bases at J; junction bases unmatched: 6. The CDR3 DNA follows: TGCGCCAGCAGCCCGGCCACAGGGGCTAATGAAAAACTGTTTTTT. It codes for CASSPATGANEKLFF.

This chain connects TRBV18 to TRBJ2-1; 9 nucleotides agree with TRBD2. This CDR3 is 15 amino acids long. J lost 9 bases, V lost 3 bases, and 9 bases had no gene match. Germline loops: CDR1 KGHSH, CDR2 LQKENI. The chain's CDR3 is CASSPRLAEESEQFF. CDR3 DNA sequence: TGTGCCAGCTCACCCAGACTAGCGGAGGAGAGTGAGCAGTTCTTC.

This chain uses TRBV15 with TRBJ2-7, with a possible D match to TRBD1 (5 bases). Germline V gene lookup returns CDR1 LNHNV and CDR2 YYDKDF (reference sequence). The CDR3 consists of 17 residues. V was shortened by 0 bases and J by 2 bases, with 17 bases between the two germline ends. CDR3 region: CATSRDQGRALTYEQYF. The CDR3 DNA reads as TGTGCCACCAGCAGAGATCAAGGCAGGGCTCTAACCTACGAGCAGTACTTC.

This clone occurred once. The chain has TRBV19 and TRBJ1-5; possibly TRBD1 for D (5 bases). CDR1 is LNHDA and CDR2 is SQIVND in the germline V gene (reference sequence). V was trimmed by 6 bases and J by 6 bases, leaving 9 bases between them. This CDR3 is 12 amino acids long. DNA of the CDR3: TGTGCCAGTAGGGCAGGGAGTCAGCCCCAGCATTTT. Residues: CASRAGSQPQHF. Complete variable domain (other parts from reference TRBV19 and TRBJ1-5): DGGITQSPKYLFRKEGQNVTLSCEQNLNHDAMYWYRQDPGQGLRLIYYSQIVNDFQKGDIAEGYSVSREKKESFPLTVTSAQKNPTAFYLCASRAGSQPQHFGDGTRLSIL.

This clone was recorded once. V gene TRBV7-9 combines with J gene TRBJ2-7; D perhaps matches TRBD2 (6 bases). Trimming stripped 1 base from V and 6 bases from J, with 10 bases between. Per germline, CDR1 SEHNR and CDR2 FQNEAQ (reference sequence). CDR3 length equals 13 residues. Here the CDR3 reads CASSLDGSGEQYF. The CDR3 nucleotides are TGTGCCAGCAGCTTAGACGGGAGCGGCGAGCAGTACTTC.

The chain couples TRBV10-3 to TRBJ1-1; 7 bases match TRBD1. The CDR3 length is 14 residues. V gave up 7 bases and J gave up 5 bases; unmatched junction bases: 10. The germline V gene encodes CDR1 ENHRY and CDR2 SYGVKD. CDR3 nucleotides: TGTGCCATCAAGCCAACAGGGGTTGATACTGAAGCTTTCTTT. Amino acids: CAIKPTGVDTEAFF.

The V call is TRBV5-4, the J call TRBJ2-3; 7 bases line up with TRBD2. Germline V CDR1 and CDR2: SGHNT, YYREEE (reference sequence). The junction had 11 bases not matched to a gene; V was cut back by 2 bases and J by 2 bases. The CDR3 has 17 amino acids. CDR3 in amino acids: CASSFRTIAGSTDTQYF. Written as DNA, the CDR3 is TGTGCCAGCAGCTTCCGGACGATAGCGGGTTCCACAGATACGCAGTATTTT. Complete variable domain (other parts from reference TRBV5-4 and TRBJ2-3): ETGVTQSPTHLIKTRGQQVTLRCSSQSGHNTVSWYQQALGQGPQFIFQYYREEENGRGNFPPRFSGLQFPNYSSELNVNALELDDSALYLCASSFRTIAGSTDTQYFGPGTRLTVL.